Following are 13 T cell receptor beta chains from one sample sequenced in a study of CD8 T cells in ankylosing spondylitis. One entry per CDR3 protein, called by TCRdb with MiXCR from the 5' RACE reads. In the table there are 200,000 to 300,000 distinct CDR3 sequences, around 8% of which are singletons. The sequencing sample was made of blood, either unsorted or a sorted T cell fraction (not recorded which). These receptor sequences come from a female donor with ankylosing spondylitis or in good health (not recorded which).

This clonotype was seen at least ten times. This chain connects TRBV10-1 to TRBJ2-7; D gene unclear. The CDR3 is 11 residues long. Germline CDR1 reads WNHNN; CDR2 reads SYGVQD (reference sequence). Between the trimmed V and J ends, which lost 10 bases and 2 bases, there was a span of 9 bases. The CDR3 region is CATHPTYEQYF. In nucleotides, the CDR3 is TGCGCCACCCACCCCACCTACGAGCAGTACTTC.

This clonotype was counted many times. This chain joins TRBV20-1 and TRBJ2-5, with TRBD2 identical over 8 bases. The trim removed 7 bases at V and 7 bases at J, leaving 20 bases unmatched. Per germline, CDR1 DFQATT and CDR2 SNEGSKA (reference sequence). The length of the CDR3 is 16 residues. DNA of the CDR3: TGCAGTGTGGCAACAAGGTCGGGGGGGGACATGAGGACCCAGTACTTC. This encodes CSVATRSGGDMRTQYF.

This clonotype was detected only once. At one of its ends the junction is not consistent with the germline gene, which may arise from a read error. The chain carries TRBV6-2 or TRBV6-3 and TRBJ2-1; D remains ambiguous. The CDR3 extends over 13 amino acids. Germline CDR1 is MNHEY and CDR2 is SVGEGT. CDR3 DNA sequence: TGTGCCAGCGGGAAGAGCTCCTACAATGCGCAGTTCTTC. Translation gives CASGKSSYNAQFF.

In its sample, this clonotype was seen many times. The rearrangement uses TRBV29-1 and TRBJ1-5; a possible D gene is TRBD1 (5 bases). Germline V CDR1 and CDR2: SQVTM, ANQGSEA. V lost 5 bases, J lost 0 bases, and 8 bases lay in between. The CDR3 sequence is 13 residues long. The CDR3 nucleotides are TGCAGCGTTCAGACAGATAGCAATCAGCCCCAGCATTTT. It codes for CSVQTDSNQPQHF.

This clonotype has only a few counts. The CDR3 DNA reads as TGTGCCACCAGTGATTTGCAGCGGAGCGGGGAGCTGTTTTTT. Translation gives CATSDLQRSGELFF. The gene calls are TRBV24-1 and TRBJ2-2, with TRBD2 as a possible D gene (5 bases). The germline CDR1 and CDR2 sequences are KGHDR and SFDVKD. This CDR3 spans 14 amino acids. The germline V and J ends were trimmed by 0 bases and 7 bases, with 8 bases remaining between them.

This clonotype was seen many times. CDR3 nucleotides: TGTGCCACCCGACAGGGAACCACAGATACGCAGTATTTT. Translating gives CATRQGTTDTQYF. V gene TRBV6-4 combines with J gene TRBJ2-3, with 7 bases lining up with TRBD1. Germline V gene lookup returns CDR1 MRHNA and CDR2 SNTAGT. The CDR3 consists of 13 residues. V lost 10 bases, J lost 2 bases, and 6 bases stayed unmatched.

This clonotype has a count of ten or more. The CDR3 DNA reads as TGCAGCGTCCACGGGACAGGGGACCACGAGCAGTACTTC. Translated: CSVHGTGDHEQYF. This chain joins TRBV29-1 and TRBJ2-7, with 10 bases fitting TRBD1. Germline-derived CDR1 and CDR2 are SQVTM and ANQGSEA. The CDR3 totals 13 residues. The V segment lost 6 bases and the J segment 5 bases; nucleotides outside the gene matches: 7.

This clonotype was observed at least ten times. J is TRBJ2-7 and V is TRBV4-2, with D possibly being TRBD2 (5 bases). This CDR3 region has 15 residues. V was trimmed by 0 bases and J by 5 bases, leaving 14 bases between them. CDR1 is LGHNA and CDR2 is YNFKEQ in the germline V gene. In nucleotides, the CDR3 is TGTGCCAGCAGCCAAGATCGTGGGAGAAGGAACGAGCAGTACTTC. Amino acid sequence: CASSQDRGRRNEQYF.

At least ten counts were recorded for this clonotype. CDR3 region: CASSLAVGIDTEAFF. For the CDR3, the DNA is TGCGCCAGCAGCTTGGCCGTGGGGATCGACACTGAAGCTTTCTTT. The rearrangement uses TRBV5-1 and TRBJ1-1, with unresolved D. The germline V gene encodes CDR1 SGHRS and CDR2 YFSETQ. Trimming took 0 bases from V and 3 from J, leaving 12 bases between them. The CDR3 runs to 15 residues. Full variable domain (missing parts from reference TRBV5-1 and TRBJ1-1): KAGVTQTPRYLIKTRGQQVTLSCSPISGHRSVSWYQQTPGQGLQFLFEYFSETQRNKGNFPGRFSGRQFSNSRSEMNVSTLELGDSALYLCASSLAVGIDTEAFFGQGTRLTVV.

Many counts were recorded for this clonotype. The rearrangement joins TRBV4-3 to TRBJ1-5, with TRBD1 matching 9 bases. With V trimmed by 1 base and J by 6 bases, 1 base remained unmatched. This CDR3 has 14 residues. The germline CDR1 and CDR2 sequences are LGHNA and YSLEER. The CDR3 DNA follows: TGCGCCAGCAGCCAAGGGACAGGGGTTCAGCCCCAGCATTTT. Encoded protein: CASSQGTGVQPQHF.

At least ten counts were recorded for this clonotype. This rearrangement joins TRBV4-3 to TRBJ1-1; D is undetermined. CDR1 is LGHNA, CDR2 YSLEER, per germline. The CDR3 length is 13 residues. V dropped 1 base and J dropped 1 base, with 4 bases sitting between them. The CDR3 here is CASSQGQNTEAFF. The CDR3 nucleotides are TGCGCCAGCAGCCAAGGCCAGAACACTGAAGCTTTCTTT.

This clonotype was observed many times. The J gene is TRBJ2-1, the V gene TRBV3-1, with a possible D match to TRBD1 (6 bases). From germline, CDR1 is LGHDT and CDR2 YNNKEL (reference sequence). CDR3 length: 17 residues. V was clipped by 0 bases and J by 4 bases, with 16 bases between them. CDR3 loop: CASSQDQRQGRYNEQFF. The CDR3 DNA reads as TGTGCCAGCAGCCAAGACCAGAGGCAGGGGCGATACAATGAGCAGTTCTTC.

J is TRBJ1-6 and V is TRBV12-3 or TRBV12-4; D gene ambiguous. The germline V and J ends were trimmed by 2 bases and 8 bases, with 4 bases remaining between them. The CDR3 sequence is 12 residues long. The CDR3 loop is CASSLFDSPLHF. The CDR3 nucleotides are TGTGCCAGCAGTTTATTCGATTCACCCCTCCACTTT.